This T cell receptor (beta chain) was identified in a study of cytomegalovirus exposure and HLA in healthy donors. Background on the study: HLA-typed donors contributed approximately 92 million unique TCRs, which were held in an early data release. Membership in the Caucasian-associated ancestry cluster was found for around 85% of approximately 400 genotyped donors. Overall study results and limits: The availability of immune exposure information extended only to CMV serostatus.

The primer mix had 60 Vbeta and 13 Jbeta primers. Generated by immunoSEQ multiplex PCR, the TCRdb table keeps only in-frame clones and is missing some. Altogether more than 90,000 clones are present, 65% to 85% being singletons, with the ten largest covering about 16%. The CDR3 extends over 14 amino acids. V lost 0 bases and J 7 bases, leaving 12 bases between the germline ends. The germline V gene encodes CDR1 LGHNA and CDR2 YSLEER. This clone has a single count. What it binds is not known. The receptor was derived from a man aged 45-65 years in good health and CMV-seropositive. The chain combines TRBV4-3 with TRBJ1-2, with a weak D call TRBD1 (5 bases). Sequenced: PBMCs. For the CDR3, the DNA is TGCGCCAGCAGCCAAGATGGCGGGGCTAGTGGCTACACCTTC. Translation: CASSQDGGASGYTF.